The 27 T cell receptor beta chains presented below share a single source sample, sequenced in a study of spatial heterogeneity in lung cancer. The time point: sample taken at primary tumor resection. Without sorting, whole RNA was sequenced from tumor, nontumor lung or frozen PBMC. TCRdb recomputed calls from the 5' RACE reads with MiXCR, one row per CDR3 protein. The sample has about 13,000 distinct CDR3 sequences, roughly 3.9% seen once. The sample in question was PBMCs, obtained at surgery. These receptors were obtained from a male donor with early-stage non-small cell lung cancer.

Note on this clonotype: This beta chain is an off-target read within a library intended for alpha chains, so its frequency means little. J is TRBJ2-1 and V is TRBV3-1, with 12 bases fitting TRBD2. This CDR3 has 18 amino acids. The J segment lost 6 bases and the V segment lost 3 bases, leaving 12 bases of the junction unmatched. CDR1 and CDR2 from the germline V gene are LGHDT and YNNKEL (reference sequence). The CDR3 DNA follows: TGTGCCAGCAGCCAGGGCCTAGCGGGAGGGAGGTATGCCAATGAGCAGTTCTTC. This encodes CASSQGLAGGRYANEQFF.

The table lists this clonotype with many counts. Within a library made for alpha chains, this beta chain is off target, and its count is uninformative. CDR3 sequence reads: CASSIRLAGVFAGSNEQFF. The CDR3 nucleotides are TGTGCCAGTAGTATTAGACTAGCGGGAGTTTTTGCTGGATCCAATGAGCAGTTCTTC. This chain links TRBV19 with TRBJ2-1; 12 bases line up with TRBD2. With 3 bases clipped from V and 6 bases from J, the junction kept 15 bases outside the gene matches. The CDR3 spans 19 residues. Germline V gene lookup returns CDR1 LNHDA and CDR2 SQIVND (reference sequence).

This clonotype was seen ten or more times. This beta chain is an unintended read in a library built for alpha chains; its size means little. The CDR3 region is CASSLGDKSNEKLFF. As DNA, the CDR3 is TGCGCCAGCAGCTTGGGGGACAAATCTAATGAAAAACTGTTTTTT. J is TRBJ1-4 and V is TRBV5-1; D is perhaps TRBD1 (6 bases). The CDR3 is 15 amino acids. Germline V CDR1 and CDR2: SGHRS, YFSETQ. Trimming took off 0 bases at V and 3 bases at J, with 9 bases between the two ends.

This clonotype was detected ten times or more. Since the library was made to target alpha chains, this beta chain is a stray read and its abundance is not meaningful. The gene calls are TRBV6-6 and TRBJ2-7; D not certain. This CDR3 is 11 amino acids long. V was trimmed by 2 bases and J by 4 bases, leaving 3 bases between them. From germline, CDR1 is MNHNY and CDR2 SVGAGI (reference sequence). The CDR3 here is CASSYRYEQYF. The CDR3 DNA follows: TGTGCCAGCAGTTACCGTTACGAGCAGTACTTC.

This clonotype was found many times. This beta chain is an off-target read within a library intended for alpha chains, so its frequency means little. CDR3 bases: TGCAGTCGAAGCGGGAGGGGCAATGAGCAGTTCTTC. It translates to CSRSGRGNEQFF. This chain links TRBV20-1 with TRBJ2-1; 10 bases align to TRBD2. In germline, CDR1 is DFQATT, CDR2 SNEGSKA (reference sequence). The CDR3 length is 12 residues. Germline trimming cut 8 bases from V and 6 bases from J; bases unmatched to any gene: 4.

Concerning this clonotype itself: A much larger clone differs from this one at a single base, so this may be a read error. This beta chain is an unintended read in a library built for alpha chains; its size means little. The chain recombines TRBV6-1 with TRBJ2-1, with TRBD2 identical over 9 bases. This CDR3 comprises 15 residues. Germline V lookup: CDR1 MNHNS, CDR2 SASEGT. In DNA form, the CDR3 reads TGTGCCAGCAGCCGACTAGCGGACTCCTACAATGAGCAGTCCTTC. Translating gives CASSRLADSYNEQSF.

The sample holds many counts of this clonotype. The library was built for alpha chains, so this beta chain is an off-target read and its size means little. The chain joins TRBV5-5 to TRBJ2-5; a weak D match, TRBD1 (6 bases). Trimming shortened V by 7 bases and J by 1 base, and 17 bases separated the two germline ends. The CDR3 has 15 amino acids. Germline CDR1 SGHKS, CDR2 YYEKEE (reference sequence). The CDR3 DNA reads as TGTGCCAGCGGACCTCCTACAGGGATCCAAGAGACCCAGTACTTC. This gives the protein CASGPPTGIQETQYF.

This clonotype was observed at least ten times. Being off target in a library aimed at alpha chains, this beta chain has a size of little meaning. V and J are TRBV5-1 and TRBJ2-2; 8 nucleotides match TRBD1. CDR3 length equals 16 residues. In germline, CDR1 is SGHRS, CDR2 YFSETQ. Trimming cost V 1 base and J 3 bases; bases outside gene matches: 5. Here the CDR3 DNA reads TGCGCCAGCAGCTTGCTGACAGGGGTTGACACCGGGGAGCTGTTTTTT. Translating it yields CASSLLTGVDTGELFF.

This clonotype was recorded many times. This beta chain lies outside the target of a library built for alpha chains; its clone size means little. The gene calls are TRBV20-1 and TRBJ1-2; the match to TRBD1 covers 7 bases. Germline CDR1 and CDR2: DFQATT and SNEGSKA (reference sequence). V gave up 4 bases and J gave up 4 bases; unmatched junction bases: 12. CDR3 length: 15 amino acids. Written as DNA, the CDR3 is TGCAGTGCTACTACGAGGGACAGCACTGTCTATGGCTACACCTTC. It yields the protein CSATTRDSTVYGYTF.

This clonotype was seen ten or more times. A library prepared for alpha chains yielded this beta chain as an off-target read; its size is of little meaning. The genes are TRBV19 and TRBJ2-1; D may be TRBD1 (6 bases). Trimming cost V 5 bases and J 7 bases, with 18 bases left between them. Germline V lookup: CDR1 LNHDA, CDR2 SQIVND (reference sequence). The CDR3 spans 15 residues. The CDR3 DNA reads as TGTGCCAGTAGTGTCGGGCTGGGGGCGCAGAATGAGCAGTTCTTC. As protein: CASSVGLGAQNEQFF.

This clonotype is judged medium-sized. This beta chain came through as a stray read in a library set up for alpha chains, and its size says little. The genes are TRBV2 and TRBJ2-1; the D gene is possibly TRBD2 (5 bases). Trimming cost V 3 bases and J 7 bases, with 25 bases left between them. The CDR3 loop spans 18 amino acids. Germline V lookup: CDR1 SNHLY, CDR2 FYNNEI. DNA for the CDR3: TGTGCCAGCAGTGATCCCCGGTCGGACTCACGGAACTTGAATGAGCAGTTCTTC. This sequence encodes CASSDPRSDSRNLNEQFF.

This clonotype appeared many times. This beta chain slipped into a library made for alpha chains as a stray read, so its size is not meaningful. The chain couples TRBV29-1 to TRBJ2-3; TRBD2 might be the D (6 bases). The CDR3 is 15 residues long. Germline V gives CDR1 SQVTM, CDR2 ANQGSEA. Trimming left V 2 bases short and J 3 bases short, with 15 bases between. The CDR3 DNA reads TGCAGCGTTGAAAGTCTAGCGAGGGTGACAGATACGCAGTATTTT. It specifies CSVESLARVTDTQYF.

At least ten counts were recorded for this clonotype. As an off-target read in a library built for alpha chains, this beta chain has a frequency of little significance. The chain is built from TRBV11-1 and TRBJ2-7; TRBD1 matches 10 bases. Germline V gene sequence: CDR1 SGHAT, CDR2 FQDESV (reference sequence). After removal of 1 base from V and 1 base from J, the junction contained 7 bases not matched to a gene. This CDR3 has 17 residues. CDR3: CASSLGRTGGASYEQYF. In DNA form, the CDR3 reads TGTGCCAGCAGCTTAGGGAGGACAGGGGGAGCGTCCTACGAGCAGTACTTC.

This clonotype occurred many times. Since it is a stray read in a library aimed at alpha chains, this beta chain has a size that is not meaningful. V and J are TRBV20-1 and TRBJ2-3; 12 bases fit TRBD2. V lost 3 bases to trimming and J lost 8 bases; unmatched junction nucleotides: 9. The V gene's germline CDR1 is DFQATT and CDR2 SNEGSKA (reference sequence). The CDR3 is 15 amino acids. The CDR3 is CSASASGRAAGTQYF. CDR3 in DNA: TGCAGTGCTAGTGCTAGCGGGAGGGCCGCGGGTACGCAGTATTTT.

This clonotype was counted only a few times. As an off-target read in a library built for alpha chains, this beta chain has a frequency of little significance. This sequence joins TRBV7-8 and TRBJ2-1; 10 bases agree with TRBD2. Looked up from germline, CDR1 is SGHVS and CDR2 is FQNEAQ. CDR3 length: 16 residues. V was clipped by 1 base and J by 8 bases; unmatched bases: 8. As DNA, the CDR3 is TGTGCCAGCAGCTTAGTCCTAGCGGGAGCTTTCCATGAGCAGTTCTTC. Translation gives CASSLVLAGAFHEQFF.

With respect to this clonotype: In a library made to pick up alpha chains, this beta chain is a stray read with a size that means little. The CDR3 DNA reads as TGTGCCAGCAGTGCTTACAACGAGCAGTACTTC. It codes for CASSAYNEQYF. The V gene is TRBV28, the J gene TRBJ2-7; D is unclear. The germline gives CDR1 MDHEN, CDR2 SYDVKM. The CDR3 is 11 amino acids. The ends were cut back, 5 bases at V and 5 bases at J, with 7 bases in the middle.

This clonotype was observed many times. A library made for alpha chains picked up this beta chain off target, so its size means little. CDR3 sequence (DNA): TGTGCCAGCAGTTTAGCCAGCCAAGAGACCCAGTACTTC. Protein sequence: CASSLASQETQYF. J is TRBJ2-5 and V is TRBV12-3 or TRBV12-4; D is ambiguous. Trimming removed 0 bases at V and 1 base at J, with 3 bases between. The CDR3 is 13 residues long.

To note about this clonotype: The library was prepared for alpha chains; this beta chain is a stray read, so its frequency means little. The J gene is TRBJ2-5, the V gene TRBV6-2 or TRBV6-3; D is perhaps TRBD1 or TRBD2 (6 bases each). Trimming shortened V by 2 bases and J by 4 bases, and 14 bases separated the two germline ends. This CDR3 contains 15 residues. The germline CDR1 and CDR2 sequences are MNHEY and SVGEGT. In nucleotides, the CDR3 is TGTGCCAGCAGTTACGGTCGGGGGCGAGGAGAGACCCAGTACTTC. It codes for CASSYGRGRGETQYF.

This clonotype has ten or more counts. The library was prepared for alpha chains; this beta chain is a stray read, so its frequency means little. V usage is TRBV10-3 and J usage is TRBJ1-2, with 7 bases identical to TRBD1. V trimming: 4 bases; J trimming: 4 bases; junction bases outside the gene matches: 9. The V gene's germline CDR1 is ENHRY and CDR2 SYGVKD. The CDR3 has 15 amino acids. The CDR3 sequence is CAISGNRDSAYGYTF. DNA for the CDR3: TGTGCCATCAGTGGTAACCGGGACAGCGCCTATGGCTACACCTTC.

This clonotype was seen repeatedly, ten times or more. A library prepared for alpha chains yielded this beta chain as an off-target read; its size is of little meaning. The J gene is TRBJ1-3, the V gene TRBV12-3 or TRBV12-4, with 7 bases lining up with TRBD1. V gave up 10 bases and J gave up 4 bases; unmatched junction bases: 13. The CDR3 runs to 15 residues. The CDR3 coding sequence is TGTGCCACCAAACAACAGGGGCTAGGAGGAAACACCATATATTTT. Amino acid sequence: CATKQQGLGGNTIYF.

This clonotype was detected ten times or more. As an off-target read in a library built for alpha chains, this beta chain has a frequency of little significance. The chain employs TRBV20-1 and TRBJ2-2; D remains unclear. Germline V lookup: CDR1 DFQATT, CDR2 SNEGSKA (reference sequence). The CDR3 is 14 amino acids. The V gene lost 6 bases and the J gene lost 3 bases, with 14 bases spanning the gap. The CDR3 sequence: CSAGRTSDTGELFF. The CDR3 DNA follows: TGCAGTGCCGGAAGGACCAGTGACACCGGGGAGCTGTTTTTT.

This clonotype was picked up many times. This beta chain turned up in a library designed for alpha chains; as an off-target read, its abundance says little. The CDR3 nucleotides are TGTGCCAGCAGTTGGGTCAGATCAACCGTGGGTTCACCCCTCCACTTT. As protein: CASSWVRSTVGSPLHF. J is TRBJ1-6 and V is TRBV6-5; D is ambiguous. The CDR3 length is 16 residues. The germline V gene encodes CDR1 MNHEY and CDR2 SVGAGI. The V and J ends lost 4 bases and 9 bases respectively, with 19 bases between them.

The table lists this clonotype with many counts. This beta chain appears as a stray read in a library generated for alpha chains; its size is not informative. V and J are TRBV4-2 and TRBJ2-3; TRBD2 aligns across 10 bases. The V gene's germline CDR1 is LGHNA and CDR2 YNFKEQ. The CDR3 is made up of 18 amino acids. Germline trimming cut 0 bases from V and 2 bases from J; bases unmatched to any gene: 8. The DNA for the CDR3 is TGTGCCAGCAGCCAAGATCAGGGGCTAGCGGGGGACACAGATACGCAGTATTTT. It yields the protein CASSQDQGLAGDTDTQYF.

This clonotype has at least ten counts. In a library made to pick up alpha chains, this beta chain is a stray read with a size that means little. The genes are TRBV24-1 and TRBJ2-1; D unclear. The CDR3 is 15 residues long. V dropped 1 base and J dropped 6 bases, with 12 bases sitting between them. Germline V gene data show CDR1 as KGHDR and CDR2 as SFDVKD. CDR3 protein: CATSDLTALGNEQFF. The CDR3 DNA reads as TGTGCCACCAGTGATTTAACCGCCCTGGGCAATGAGCAGTTCTTC.

This clonotype was recorded at least ten times. This beta chain is an off-target read within a library intended for alpha chains, so its frequency means little. V gene TRBV7-2 combines with J gene TRBJ2-5; possible D gene TRBD1, 6 bases. The CDR3 sequence is 13 residues long. V shed 6 bases and J shed 2 bases, with 10 bases lying between them. Germline CDR1 reads SGHTA; CDR2 reads FQGNSA. CDR3 residues: CASRSGTQETQYF. The CDR3 nucleotides are TGTGCCAGCAGATCCGGGACACAAGAGACCCAGTACTTC.

This clonotype was observed at least ten times. This beta chain is a stray read from a library made for alpha chains; its abundance is not meaningful. This CDR3 is CASSRDSIYEQYF. In DNA form, the CDR3 reads TGTGCCAGCAGCCGGGACAGCATCTACGAGCAGTACTTC. This chain joins TRBV2 and TRBJ2-7; 7 nucleotides align to TRBD1. The CDR3 covers 13 residues. Germline CDR1 SNHLY, CDR2 FYNNEI. The trim removed 6 bases at V and 3 bases at J, leaving 5 bases unmatched.

This clonotype was recorded at least ten times. Little can be read into the size of this beta chain, an off-target read in a library designed for alpha chains. This chain links TRBV20-1 with TRBJ2-1; D may be TRBD1 or TRBD2 (5 bases each). V was shortened by 2 bases and J by 3 bases, with 20 bases between the two germline ends. Per germline, CDR1 DFQATT and CDR2 SNEGSKA (reference sequence). The CDR3 runs to 17 residues. The CDR3 here is CSARSWGRRSGYNEQFF. In DNA form, the CDR3 reads TGCAGTGCTAGATCTTGGGGACGGAGGTCGGGCTACAATGAGCAGTTCTTC.